This T cell receptor (beta chain) was captured by sequencing in a study of T cell changes during pregnancy in multiple sclerosis. Here immunoSEQ multiplex PCR was the method, and the copy in TCRdb shows in-frame clones only, minus some. The repertoire holds tens of thousands of clones, with roughly 92% as singletons. V lost 5 bases to trimming and J lost 2 bases, with 9 bases between them. The CDR3 contains 13 residues. Germline V gene data show CDR1 as SGHTA and CDR2 as FQGNSA. This TCR was recovered from a female donor in good health, enrolled as a control in a pregnancy study. The chain has TRBV7-2 and TRBJ2-5; D may be TRBD2 (5 bases). Sample: peripheral blood, taken in the third trimester of pregnancy. The CDR3 sequence: CASSDYPQETQYF. As DNA, the CDR3 is TGTGCCAGCAGCGACTACCCTCAAGAGACCCAGTACTTC. Drawing the rest from reference TRBV7-2 and TRBJ2-5, the complete variable domain is GAGVSQSPSNKVTEKGKDVELRCDPISGHTALYWYRQSLGQGLEFLIYFQGNSAPDKSGLPSDRFSAERTGGSVSTLTIQRTQQEDSAVYLCASSDYPQETQYFGPGTRLLVL.